These 13 T cell receptor beta chains were sequenced from one sample in a study of beta chain features in type 1 diabetes. The study's findings and limits: Shorter TCRB CDR3s, moderately but significantly so, were found in Type 1 diabetes patients in all four CD4+ subsets.

These receptors are not linked to any known antigen. Sequenced material consisted of expressed TCRB transcripts (all of the isolated RNA was reverse transcribed). Clones were sequenced by immunoSEQ multiplex PCR, and TCRdb holds only the in-frame ones, with some missing. The data contain around 690,000 clones, around 12% of them singletons. Sequencing used naive CD4+ T cells from blood. The receptors were sampled from a man in his thirties or forties with type 1 diabetes.

The V call is TRBV11-2, the J call TRBJ2-4, with D perhaps TRBD2 (6 bases). This CDR3 comprises 18 residues. CDR1 is SGHAT, CDR2 FQNNGV, per germline. With 5 bases removed from V and 2 bases from J, the gap between germline ends came to 22 bases. The CDR3 DNA sequence: TGTGCCAGCAGCCCCCGGGGGAGAGTCGTTTCAACCAAAAACATTCAGTACTTC. Protein: CASSPRGRVVSTKNIQYF.

V usage is TRBV27 and J usage is TRBJ2-7; the D is unclear. The V gene lost 3 bases and the J gene lost 5 bases, with 11 bases spanning the gap. Per the germline V gene, CDR1 is MNHEY and CDR2 is SMNVEV (reference sequence). The CDR3 consists of 13 residues. This CDR3 is CASSFNPDHEQYF. DNA for the CDR3: TGTGCCAGCAGTTTCAACCCGGACCACGAGCAGTACTTC.

The J gene is TRBJ2-1, the V gene TRBV5-1; tentatively, D is TRBD1 (7 bases). The CDR3 contains 15 residues. Germline CDR1 reads SGHRS; CDR2 reads YFSETQ. Trimming took 0 bases from V and 6 from J, leaving 13 bases between them. CDR3 region: CASSLGDREANEQFF. The CDR3 DNA follows: TGCGCCAGCAGCTTGGGTGACAGGGAGGCCAATGAGCAGTTCTTC.

The J gene is TRBJ1-2, the V gene TRBV4-3, with D perhaps matching TRBD1 (5 bases). V dropped 9 bases and J dropped 8 bases, with 31 bases sitting between them. CDR3 length: 17 amino acids. Germline CDR1 reads LGHNA; CDR2 reads YSLEER. CDR3 amino acids: CARGPPTPRACVNGYTF. The CDR3 DNA sequence: TGCGCCAGGGGCCCCCCGACTCCCAGGGCTTGCGTAAACGGCTACACCTTC.

V and J are TRBV27 and TRBJ1-2; maybe TRBD1 (5 bases). Germline CDR1 and CDR2: MNHEY and SMNVEV (reference sequence). V was clipped by 4 bases and J by 2 bases, with 14 bases between them. The CDR3 has 15 residues. The CDR3 DNA is TGTGCCAGCAGTTCCCTGGGGGAAGGGAACTATGGCTACACCTTC. Protein: CASSSLGEGNYGYTF.

This clone showed up just a few times. The chain is built from TRBV25-1 and TRBJ1-4, with 8 bases matching TRBD1. Germline CDR1 MGHDK, CDR2 SYGVNS. This CDR3 contains 15 residues. V was pared by 6 bases and J by 8 bases, with 11 bases of the junction left unmatched. The CDR3 is CASRRGTGIGEKLFF. In DNA form, the CDR3 reads TGTGCCAGCAGGAGGGGGACAGGCATAGGGGAAAAACTGTTTTTT. Full variable domain (outside the CDR3, taken from reference TRBV25-1 and TRBJ1-4): EADIYQTPRYLVIGTGKKITLECSQTMGHDKMYWYQQDPGMELHLIHYSYGVNSTEKGDLSSESTVSRIRTEHFPLTLESARPSHTSQYLCASRRGTGIGEKLFFGSGTQLSVL.

The chain has TRBV2 and TRBJ2-5; TRBD2 might be the D (6 bases). Germline CDR1 reads SNHLY; CDR2 reads FYNNEI. Trimming shortened V by 7 bases and J by 3 bases, and 12 bases separated the two germline ends. The length of the CDR3 is 13 residues. This chain's CDR3 is CASIGGSKETQYF. As DNA, the CDR3 is TGTGCCAGCATCGGGGGAAGCAAAGAGACCCAGTACTTC.

This clone appeared a few times. The chain recombines TRBV7-2 with TRBJ2-4; no reliable D call. Germline CDR1 SGHTA, CDR2 FQGNSA. This CDR3 has 16 residues. V gave up 2 bases and J gave up 1 base, with 12 bases separating them. CDR3 sequence (DNA): TGTGCCAGCAGCTTATCGCCCTCCGGGGCCAAAAACATTCAGTACTTC. Residues: CASSLSPSGAKNIQYF.

The chain recombines TRBV9 with TRBJ1-6, with no clear D. Germline V gene lookup returns CDR1 SGDLS and CDR2 YYNGEE. V was shortened by 3 bases and J by 7 bases, with 17 bases between the two germline ends. The CDR3 extends over 16 amino acids. DNA for the CDR3: TGTGCCAGCAGCGGAGCATACAGTGGGGAGAATTCACCCCTCCACTTT. Encoded protein: CASSGAYSGENSPLHF.

This clone was seen only a few times. The rearrangement joins TRBV4-1 to TRBJ2-1; D ambiguous. This CDR3 has 18 residues. Trimming cost V 2 bases and J 1 base, with 18 bases left between them. CDR1 and CDR2 from the germline V gene are MGHRA and YSYEKL. The CDR3 sequence is CASSQRLERYESYNEQFF. CDR3 sequence (DNA): TGCGCCAGCAGCCAAAGGTTGGAGCGTTACGAGTCCTACAATGAGCAGTTCTTC.

This clone was found a few times. V gene TRBV27 combines with J gene TRBJ2-7; D is undetermined. The CDR3 covers 15 residues. The germline V gene encodes CDR1 MNHEY and CDR2 SMNVEV (reference sequence). V was trimmed by 6 bases and J by 3 bases, leaving 18 bases between them. The CDR3 DNA reads as TGTGCCAGCAGCCCGGTGGGCAGCCCCATCTACGAGCAGTACTTC. Its translation is CASSPVGSPIYEQYF.

The chain is built from TRBV6-6 and TRBJ1-4; D gene ambiguous. V was clipped by 6 bases and J by 0 bases, with 8 bases between them. In germline, CDR1 is MNHNY, CDR2 SVGAGI (reference sequence). The CDR3 has 14 residues. The CDR3 protein is CASRVETTNEKLFF. The DNA for the CDR3 is TGTGCCAGCAGGGTAGAGACAACTAATGAAAAACTGTTTTTT.

CDR3 residues: CASSIVWGGNQPQHF. Written as DNA, the CDR3 is TGTGCCAGTAGTATAGTATGGGGGGGCAATCAGCCCCAGCATTTT. The chain links TRBV19 to TRBJ1-5; the D gene is possibly TRBD1 (5 bases). CDR1 and CDR2 (germline): LNHDA, SQIVND (reference sequence). V was clipped by 1 base and J by 2 bases, with 9 bases between them. There are 15 residues in the CDR3. The full variable domain, its missing parts supplied by reference TRBV19 and TRBJ1-5, is DGGITQSPKYLFRKEGQNVTLSCEQNLNHDAMYWYRQDPGQGLRLIYYSQIVNDFQKGDIAEGYSVSREKKESFPLTVTSAQKNPTAFYLCASSIVWGGNQPQHFGDGTRLSIL.